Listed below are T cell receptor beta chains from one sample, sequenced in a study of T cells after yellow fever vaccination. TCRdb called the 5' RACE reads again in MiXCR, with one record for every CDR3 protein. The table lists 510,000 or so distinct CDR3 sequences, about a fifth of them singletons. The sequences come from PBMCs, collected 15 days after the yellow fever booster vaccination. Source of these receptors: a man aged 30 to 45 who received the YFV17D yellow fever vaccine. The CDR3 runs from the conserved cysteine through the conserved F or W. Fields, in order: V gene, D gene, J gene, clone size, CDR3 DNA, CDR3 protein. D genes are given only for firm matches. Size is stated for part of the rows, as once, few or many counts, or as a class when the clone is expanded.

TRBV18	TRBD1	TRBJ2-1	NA	TGTGCCAGCTCAGGCGGACAGGGTGTATATGAGCAGTTCTTC	CASSGGQGVYEQFF
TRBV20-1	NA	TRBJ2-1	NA	TGCAGTGCTAGCGGAGTCTCTGAGCAGTTCTTC	CSASGVSEQFF
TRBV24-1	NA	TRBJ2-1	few	TGTGCCACCAGCTCGGCGGGGGCCCGGAATGAGCAGTTCTTC	CATSSAGARNEQFF
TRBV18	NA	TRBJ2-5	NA	TGTGCCAGCTCGCGGGCCCTGGAGACCCAGTACTTC	CASSRALETQYF
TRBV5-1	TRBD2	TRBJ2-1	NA	TGCGCCAGCAGCTTTAAATTGCTCGGGGGGAGCTCCTACAATGAGCAGTTCTTC	CASSFKLLGGSSYNEQFF
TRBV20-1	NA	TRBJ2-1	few	TGCAGTGCCATACCCACCAGGGACAATGAGCAGTTCTTC	CSAIPTRDNEQFF
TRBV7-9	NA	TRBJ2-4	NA	TGTGCCAGCAGCTTATGGGAAAACATTCAGTACTTC	CASSLWENIQYF
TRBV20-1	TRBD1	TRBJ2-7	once	TGCAGTGCTAGAACGGGACAGGGCTTCGAGCAGTACTTC	CSARTGQGFEQYF
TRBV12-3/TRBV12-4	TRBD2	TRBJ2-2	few	TGTGCCAGCAGCTCCTGGTTGCGGGGGGGCTCAATCGGGGAGCTGTTTTTT	CASSSWLRGGSIGELFF
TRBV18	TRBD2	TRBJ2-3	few	TGTGCCAGCTCACCACCCGGACTAGCGGGAGGGGCAGATACGCAGTATTTT	CASSPPGLAGGADTQYF
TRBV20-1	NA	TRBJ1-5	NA	TGCAGTGCTCTCCGGGACGGAGGGACTCAGCCCCAGCATTTT	CSALRDGGTQPQHF
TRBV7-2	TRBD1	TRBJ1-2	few	TGTGCCAGCAGCCTACGACAGGGAGCTAACTATGGCTACACCTTC	CASSLRQGANYGYTF
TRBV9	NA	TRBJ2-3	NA	TGTGCCAGCAGCGTAAATCCTCTCGTCGGCGGGAATACGCAGTATTTT	CASSVNPLVGGNTQYF
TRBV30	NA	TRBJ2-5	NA	TGTGCCTGGAGCATGGAGACCCAGTACTTC	CAWSMETQYF
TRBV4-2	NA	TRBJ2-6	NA	TGTGCCAGCAGCCAAGAACTCTCCTCTGGGGCCAACGTCCTGACTTTC	CASSQELSSGANVLTF
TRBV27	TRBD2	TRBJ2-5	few	TGTGCCAGCAGTTTCCAACTAGCGGAGGGGGAGACCCAGTACTTC	CASSFQLAEGETQYF
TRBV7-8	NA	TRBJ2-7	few	TGTGCCAGCAGCTTAGGCCATACAACCTCCTACGAGCAGTACTTC	CASSLGHTTSYEQYF
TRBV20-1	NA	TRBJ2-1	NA	TGCAGTGCTAGAGATCCTAACTCCTACCCCGATGAGCAGTTCTTC	CSARDPNSYPDEQFF